One and the same sample provided the 21 T cell receptor beta chains below, sequenced in a study of CD8 T cell repertoires and HIV-1 epitope variants. Measured with immunoSEQ multiplex PCR; TCRdb has only the in-frame clones, and not every one. The sample records around 5,400 clones, about three fifths being singletons. These TCRs' antigens remain unknown. What was sequenced was cultured CD8+ T cells derived from PBMCs. The receptors come from a male donor with HIV.

The chain employs TRBV6-4 and TRBJ1-5, with no clear D. Germline CDR1 MRHNA, CDR2 SNTAGT. The CDR3 spans 15 residues. The V gene lost 0 bases and the J gene lost 2 bases, with 8 bases spanning the gap. CDR3 in amino acids: CASSDSTYGNQPQHF. The CDR3 DNA reads TGTGCCAGCAGTGACTCGACCTACGGCAATCAGCCCCAGCATTTT.

This clone has just one count. J is TRBJ2-5 and V is TRBV5-4; D possibly corresponds to TRBD2 (5 bases). The germline V gene encodes CDR1 SGHNT and CDR2 YYREEE (reference sequence). The CDR3 is 15 amino acids. The ends were cut back, 4 bases at V and 3 bases at J, with 16 bases in the middle. The CDR3 spells CASSDPGTGKETQYF. The CDR3 coding sequence is TGTGCCAGCAGCGACCCGGGAACGGGGAAAGAGACCCAGTACTTC.

The chain combines TRBV6-5 with TRBJ2-1; possibly TRBD1 for D (6 bases). The CDR3 covers 13 residues. Trimming took off 6 bases at V and 8 bases at J, with 14 bases between the two ends. Germline V CDR1 and CDR2: MNHEY, SVGAGI. The CDR3 DNA sequence: TGTGCCAGCAGACAGGGATGGCTGGATGAGCAGTTCTTC. Its translation: CASRQGWLDEQFF.

This chain joins TRBV5-6 and TRBJ1-2; 9 positions match TRBD1. The length of the CDR3 is 12 residues. Germline V lookup: CDR1 SGHDT, CDR2 YYEEEE. The trim removed 5 bases at V and 9 bases at J, leaving 5 bases unmatched. The CDR3 reads CASRGQGKRYTF. The CDR3 region has the DNA TGTGCCAGCAGGGGACAGGGTAAGCGCTACACCTTC.

The genes are TRBV28 and TRBJ1-1; D unresolved. Germline V gives CDR1 MDHEN, CDR2 SYDVKM. V lost 2 bases to trimming and J lost 5 bases, with 9 bases between them. The CDR3 runs to 13 residues. This CDR3 reads CASSLDRRTEAFF. CDR3 DNA: TGTGCCAGCAGTTTAGACCGGAGGACTGAAGCTTTCTTT.

The CDR3 spells CASSWVGTGNTEAFF. The CDR3 DNA follows: TGTGCCAGCAGCTGGGTGGGGACGGGGAACACTGAAGCTTTCTTT. The chain recombines TRBV5-8 with TRBJ1-1; the D gene is possibly TRBD1 (5 bases). The germline gives CDR1 SGHTS, CDR2 YDEGEE. This CDR3 region has 15 residues. V was shortened by 3 bases and J by 1 base, with 13 bases between the two germline ends.

The V call is TRBV7-3, the J call TRBJ2-1, with a weak D call TRBD2 (7 bases). The ends were cut back, 1 base at V and 7 bases at J, with 20 bases in the middle. The CDR3 runs to 17 residues. The germline gives CDR1 SGHTA, CDR2 FQGTGA. CDR3 coding DNA: TGTGCCAGCAGCTTAAATCCGGGCGGGGGCCGAGAGAATGAGCAGTTCTTC. This codes for CASSLNPGGGRENEQFF.

This clone was seen a handful of times. The chain has TRBV5-4 and TRBJ2-1; TRBD2 matches at 9 bases. Germline values: CDR1 SGHNT, CDR2 YYREEE (reference sequence). This CDR3 contains 14 residues. Trimming cost V 4 bases and J 6 bases; bases outside gene matches: 5. Here the CDR3 reads CASSQGGGGNEQFF. The CDR3 DNA follows: TGTGCCAGCAGCCAGGGCGGGGGGGGCAATGAGCAGTTCTTC.

Remarks on this clone: Other DNA sequences in this sample translate to the same CDR3. The chain links TRBV4-3 to TRBJ2-7; D is unclear. There are 14 residues in the CDR3. Germline loops: CDR1 LGHNA, CDR2 YSLEER. V was clipped by 0 bases and J by 0 bases, with 6 bases between them. CDR3 region: CASSQDRSSYEQYF. The CDR3 nucleotides read TGCGCCAGCAGCCAAGATCGGAGCTCCTACGAGCAGTACTTC.

The V and J genes are TRBV7-6 and TRBJ1-1; 8 nucleotides line up with TRBD1. V shed 5 bases and J 0 bases; nucleotides not matched to a gene: 5. The CDR3 spans 15 residues. CDR1 is SGHVS, CDR2 FNYEAQ, per germline. CDR3 bases: TGTGCCAGCAGCCCCAGACAGGGGATGAACACTGAAGCTTTCTTT. This translates into CASSPRQGMNTEAFF.

The sample holds one count of this clone. The rearrangement joins TRBV5-8 to TRBJ2-2; D not resolved. Deletions cut 6 bases from V and 2 bases from J, with 8 bases between. The CDR3 is 13 residues long. Germline CDR1 SGHTS, CDR2 YDEGEE. The CDR3 bases are TGTGCCAGCAATTTGCTAAACACCGGGGAGCTGTTTTTT. Its translation is CASNLLNTGELFF. Filled out from reference TRBV5-8 and TRBJ2-2, the complete variable domain reads EAGVTQSPTHLIKTRGQQATLRCSPISGHTSVYWYQQALGLGLQFLLWYDEGEERNRGNFPPRFSGRQFPNYSSELNVNALELEDSALYLCASNLLNTGELFFGEGSRLTVL.

This sequence joins TRBV7-6 and TRBJ2-1; D not certain. The CDR3 is 11 residues long. Trimming left V 0 bases short and J 8 bases short, with 2 bases between. Germline CDR1 reads SGHVS; CDR2 reads FNYEAQ. CDR3 sequence reads: CASSLADEQFF. In DNA form, the CDR3 reads TGTGCCAGCAGCTTAGCGGATGAGCAGTTCTTC.

The table lists this clone with a few counts. The CDR3 is CATSVEAAMNTGELFF. CDR3 nucleotide sequence: TGTGCCACCAGCGTCGAAGCGGCAATGAACACCGGGGAGCTGTTTTTT. This chain uses TRBV15 with TRBJ2-2; a possible D gene is TRBD2 (5 bases). Germline loops: CDR1 LNHNV, CDR2 YYDKDF (reference sequence). Trimming stripped 5 bases from V and 1 base from J, with 14 bases between. This CDR3 contains 16 residues.

Here the CDR3 reads CSALMRRSSYNEQFF. In nucleotides, the CDR3 is TGCAGCGCCTTAATGAGGAGATCATCCTACAATGAGCAGTTCTTC. The chain has TRBV29-1 and TRBJ2-1; D remains unclear. Between the trimmed V and J ends, which lost 7 bases and 1 base, there was a span of 17 bases. The CDR3 is 15 amino acids. The germline V gene has CDR1 SQVTM and CDR2 ANQGSEA.

CDR3 sequence (DNA): TGTGCCAGCAGTTTAGAAGGGTACCCACTTTGGGGCTACACCTTC. It is translated as CASSLEGYPLWGYTF. The V call is TRBV28, the J call TRBJ1-2; D unclear. The germline V gene encodes CDR1 MDHEN and CDR2 SYDVKM. This CDR3 region has 15 residues. V lost 2 bases and J 8 bases, leaving 18 bases between the germline ends.

CDR3: CASSQGTEAFF. CDR3 nucleotide sequence: TGTGCCAGCAGCCAAGGAACTGAAGCTTTCTTT. V and J are TRBV9 and TRBJ1-1; the D is unclear. Germline V lookup: CDR1 SGDLS, CDR2 YYNGEE. The CDR3 is 11 amino acids. V was pared by 4 bases and J by 5 bases, with 6 bases between. The full variable domain, its missing parts supplied by reference TRBV9 and TRBJ1-1, is DSGVTQTPKHLITATGQRVTLRCSPRSGDLSVYWYQQSLDQGLQFLIQYYNGEERAKGNILERFSAQQFPDLHSELNLSSLELGDSALYFCASSQGTEAFFGQGTRLTVV.

The CDR3 spells CASSFWPLSDGYTF. CDR3 bases: TGTGCCAGCAGTTTCTGGCCTCTGTCTGACGGCTACACCTTC. The rearrangement joins TRBV27 to TRBJ1-2; D gene uncertain. The CDR3 sequence is 14 residues long. Trimming pared 3 bases from V and 8 bases from J, leaving 16 bases between. CDR1 is MNHEY and CDR2 is SMNVEV in the germline V gene (reference sequence).

DNA for the CDR3: TGTGCCAGCAGTGGGCCTAGAGATACGCAGTATTTT. This translates into CASSGPRDTQYF. The rearrangement links TRBV25-1 to TRBJ2-3; D not certain. V dropped 4 bases and J dropped 5 bases, with 7 bases sitting between them. Looked up from germline, CDR1 is MGHDK and CDR2 is SYGVNS. The CDR3 extends over 12 amino acids.

This chain uses TRBV4-1 with TRBJ1-1; D remains ambiguous. The ends were cut back, 2 bases at V and 7 bases at J, with 14 bases in the middle. The CDR3 has 14 amino acids. Germline V gene lookup returns CDR1 MGHRA and CDR2 YSYEKL. The CDR3 DNA is TGCGCCAGCAGCCAACCGTGGGCGGATAATGAAGCTTTCTTT. Its translation: CASSQPWADNEAFF.

The chain has TRBV6-5 and TRBJ1-2; no definite D call. The germline V and J ends were trimmed by 0 bases and 1 base, with 3 bases remaining between them. Germline V gene sequence: CDR1 MNHEY, CDR2 SVGAGI. This CDR3 spans 13 amino acids. CDR3 region: CASSYSVNYGYTF. CDR3 nucleotide sequence: TGTGCCAGCAGTTACTCGGTTAACTATGGCTACACCTTC.

This clone came up a few times. This chain links TRBV13 with TRBJ1-5; D is uncertain. CDR1 is PRHDT and CDR2 is FYEKMQ in the germline V gene (reference sequence). Between the trimmed V and J ends, which lost 5 bases and 2 bases, there was a span of 10 bases. There are 14 residues in the CDR3. CDR3 DNA sequence: TGTGCCAGCAGCCTCGGGAACCGCAATCAGCCCCAGCATTTT. This codes for CASSLGNRNQPQHF. Drawing the rest from reference TRBV13 and TRBJ1-5, the complete variable domain is AAGVIQSPRHLIKEKRETATLKCYPIPRHDTVYWYQQGPGQDPQFLISFYEKMQSDKGSIPDRFSAQQFSDYHSELNMSSLELGDSALYFCASSLGNRNQPQHFGDGTRLSIL.